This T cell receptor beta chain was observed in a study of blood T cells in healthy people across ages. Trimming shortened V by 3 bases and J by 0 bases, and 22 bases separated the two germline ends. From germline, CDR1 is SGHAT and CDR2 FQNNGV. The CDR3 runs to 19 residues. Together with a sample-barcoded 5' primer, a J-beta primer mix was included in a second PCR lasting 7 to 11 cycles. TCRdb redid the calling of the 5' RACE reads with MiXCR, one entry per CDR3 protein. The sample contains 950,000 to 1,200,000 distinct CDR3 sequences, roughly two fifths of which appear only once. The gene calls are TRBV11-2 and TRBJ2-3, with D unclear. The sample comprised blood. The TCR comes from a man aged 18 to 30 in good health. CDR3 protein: CASSFGSRWQTTSTDTQYF. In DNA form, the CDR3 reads TGTGCCAGCAGCTTTGGGTCCCGATGGCAGACAACTAGCACAGATACGCAGTATTTT. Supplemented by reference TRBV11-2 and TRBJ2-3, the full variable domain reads EAGVAQSPRYKIIEKRQSVAFWCNPISGHATLYWYQQILGQGPKLLIQFQNNGVVDDSQLPKDRFSAERLKGVDSTLKIQPAKLEDSAVYLCASSFGSRWQTTSTDTQYFGPGTRLTVL.